This T cell receptor beta chain was documented in a study of cytomegalovirus exposure and HLA in healthy donors (dated 2017 in TCRdb). In terms of the full investigation: The 666 repertoires of the first cohort and the 95 to 150 validation repertoires were produced on the same platform, according to a later analysis. The study aimed to test whether signatures of past pathogen exposure could be identified by cataloging public T cell receptors. A separate validation cohort of some 130 different subjects was used in addition to the roughly 670-subject first cohort. High-throughput TCR immunosequencing, statistical association of individual TCRs with disease status, and machine learning were combined to predict cytomegalovirus infection status.

Results the study describes overall, beyond this receptor: Across donors, most TCR sequences were observed very rarely, whereas some public TCRs were present in many individuals. The classifier was reported to diagnose cytomegalovirus status with high specificity and sensitivity in both the original and validation cohorts. The authors suggested that the approach could potentially be generalized to other disease states and immunological phenotypes. In a later analysis, TCRs clustered in the first cohort were found to also tend to co-occur in the 120 validation repertoires, with roughly 93% of cluster scores above 0. A later analysis lacked HLA typing for the validation cohort, so it scored co-occurrence in that cohort across all 110 or so repertoires. The study listed 150 to 200 TCR beta chains as associated with cytomegalovirus. In vitro tests confirmed that a few of the cytomegalovirus-associated TCR beta chains recognize cytomegalovirus antigens.

Separate from the approximately 670-subject first cohort, the validation cohort of about 130 subjects was the group to which the donors belonged. To prepare the library, the immunoSEQ multiplex PCR assay was applied. Regarding the original processing steps: A statistical classification framework was built to diagnose cytomegalovirus status from the catalog of TCR beta chain sequences. Here the immuneACCESS table is served through TCRdb, limited to in-frame sequences with V and J called. Missing clones are a known gap in these copies; in checked studies unresolved V genes cover under half, and the rest lacks a known reason. The V and J calls and clone size come from that table; D and trimming were worked out from the DNA. The sample yields 250,000 to 400,000 clones; 75% to 90% were counted once. The top ten constitute roughly 1.2% of the sample. About this clone itself: Its antigen is unknown. One base away there is no much larger clone; base qualities are not given.

Counted from cysteine to phenylalanine, this CDR3 has 15 amino acids. Only the CDR3 part of the read is kept: 45 bases, read in frame from the first base. CDR1 and CDR2 were assigned from the germline V gene (reference sequence) as SGHNT and YYREEE. V is pruned by 1 base and J by 0 bases, leaving 3 bases of the junction without a gene match. The sample was PBMCs. The sequence joins TRBV5-4 to TRBJ2-7, and TRBD1 matches 8 of the central bases. The sequence was obtained from a woman in her 30s in good health and CMV-seropositive. The nucleotide sequence reads as follows: TGTGCCAGCAGCTTGACAGGGGGTTACTCCTACGAGCAGTACTTC. Its protein is CASSLTGGYSYEQYF.